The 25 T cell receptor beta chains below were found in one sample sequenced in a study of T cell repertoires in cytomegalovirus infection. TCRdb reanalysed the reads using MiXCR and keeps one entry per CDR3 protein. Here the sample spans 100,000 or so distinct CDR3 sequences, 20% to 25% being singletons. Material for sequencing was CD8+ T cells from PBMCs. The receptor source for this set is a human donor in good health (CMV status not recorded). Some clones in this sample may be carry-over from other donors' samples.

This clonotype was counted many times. The CDR3 coding sequence is TGTGCCAGCAGCTTAATTGGGCTGAACACAGATACGCAGTATTTT. This sequence encodes CASSLIGLNTDTQYF. This sequence joins TRBV11-2 and TRBJ2-3; D is undetermined. Germline lookup yields CDR1 SGHAT and CDR2 FQNNGV. This CDR3 has 15 amino acids. V was pared by 2 bases and J by 2 bases, with 11 bases between.

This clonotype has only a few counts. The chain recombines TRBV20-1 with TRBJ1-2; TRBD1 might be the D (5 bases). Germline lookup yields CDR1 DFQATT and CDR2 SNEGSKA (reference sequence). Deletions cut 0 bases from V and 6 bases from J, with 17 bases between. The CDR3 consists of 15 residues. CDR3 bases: TGCAGTGCTAGAGATCCCGACAGATCCGTTAATGGCTACACCTTC. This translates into CSARDPDRSVNGYTF.

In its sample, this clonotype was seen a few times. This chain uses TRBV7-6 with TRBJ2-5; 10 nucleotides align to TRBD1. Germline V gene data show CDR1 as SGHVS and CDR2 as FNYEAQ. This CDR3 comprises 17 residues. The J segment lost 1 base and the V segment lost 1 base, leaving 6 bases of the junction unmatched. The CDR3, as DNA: TGTGCCAGCAGCTTAGTTCTCCGGGACAGGGGCCAAGAGACCCAGTACTTC. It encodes CASSLVLRDRGQETQYF.

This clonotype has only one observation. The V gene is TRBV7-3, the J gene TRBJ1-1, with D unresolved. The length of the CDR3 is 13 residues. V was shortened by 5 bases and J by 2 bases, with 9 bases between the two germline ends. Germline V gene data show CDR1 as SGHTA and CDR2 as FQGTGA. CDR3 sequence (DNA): TGTGCCAGCAGCGATGACCCAAACACTGAAGCTTTCTTT. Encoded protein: CASSDDPNTEAFF.

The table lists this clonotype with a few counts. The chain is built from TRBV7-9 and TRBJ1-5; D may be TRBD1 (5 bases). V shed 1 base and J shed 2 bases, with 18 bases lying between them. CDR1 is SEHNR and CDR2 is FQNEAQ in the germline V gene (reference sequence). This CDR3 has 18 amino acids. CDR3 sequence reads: CASSLVPGDPEGNQPQHF. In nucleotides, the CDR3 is TGTGCCAGCAGCTTAGTCCCTGGGGACCCGGAGGGCAATCAGCCCCAGCATTTT.

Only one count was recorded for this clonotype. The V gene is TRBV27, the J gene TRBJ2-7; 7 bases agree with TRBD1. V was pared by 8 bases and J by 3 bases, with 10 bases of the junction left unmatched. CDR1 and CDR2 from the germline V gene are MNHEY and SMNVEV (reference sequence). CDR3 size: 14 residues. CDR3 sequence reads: CASSGQEANYEQYF. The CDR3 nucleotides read TGTGCCAGCTCCGGACAGGAGGCCAACTACGAGCAGTACTTC.

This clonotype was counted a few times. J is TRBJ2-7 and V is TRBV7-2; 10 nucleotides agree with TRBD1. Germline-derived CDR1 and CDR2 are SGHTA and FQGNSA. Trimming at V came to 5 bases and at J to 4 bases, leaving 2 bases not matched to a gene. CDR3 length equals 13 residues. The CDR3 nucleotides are TGTGCCAGCAGCCGGACAGGGGGGTACGAGCAGTACTTC. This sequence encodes CASSRTGGYEQYF.

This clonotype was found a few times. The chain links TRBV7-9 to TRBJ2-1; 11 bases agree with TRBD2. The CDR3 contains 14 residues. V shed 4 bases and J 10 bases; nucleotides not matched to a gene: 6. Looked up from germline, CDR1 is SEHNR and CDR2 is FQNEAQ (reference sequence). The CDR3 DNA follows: TGTGCCAGCAGCTCTGGGACTAGCGGTGGGGAGCAGTTCTTC. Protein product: CASSSGTSGGEQFF.

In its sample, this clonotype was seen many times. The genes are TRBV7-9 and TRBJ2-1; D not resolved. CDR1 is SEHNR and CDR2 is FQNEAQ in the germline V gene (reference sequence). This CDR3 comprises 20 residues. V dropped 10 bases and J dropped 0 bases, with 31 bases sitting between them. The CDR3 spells CATPRRHEAHLSSSYNEQFF. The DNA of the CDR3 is TGTGCCACCCCCCGCCGGCATGAGGCCCACCTGAGCAGCTCCTACAATGAGCAGTTCTTC.

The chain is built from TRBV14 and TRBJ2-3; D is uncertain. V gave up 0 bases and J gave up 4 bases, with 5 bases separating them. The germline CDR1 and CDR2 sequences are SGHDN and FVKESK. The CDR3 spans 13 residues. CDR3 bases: TGTGCCAGCAGCCAAGATGTGTCAGATACGCAGTATTTT. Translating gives CASSQDVSDTQYF.

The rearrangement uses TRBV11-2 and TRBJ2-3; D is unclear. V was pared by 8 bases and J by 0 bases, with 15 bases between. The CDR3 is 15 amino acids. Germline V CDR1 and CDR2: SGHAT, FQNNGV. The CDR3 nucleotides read TGTGCCAGCCGCTGGAAGGCAGCTAGCACAGATACGCAGTATTTT. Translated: CASRWKAASTDTQYF.

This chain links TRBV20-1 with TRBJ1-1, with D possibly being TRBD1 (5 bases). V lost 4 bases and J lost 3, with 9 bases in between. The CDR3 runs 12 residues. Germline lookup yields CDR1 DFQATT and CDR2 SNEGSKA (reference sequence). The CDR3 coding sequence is TGCAGTGCTAAGGGGCTAGACACTGAAGCTTTCTTT. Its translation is CSAKGLDTEAFF.

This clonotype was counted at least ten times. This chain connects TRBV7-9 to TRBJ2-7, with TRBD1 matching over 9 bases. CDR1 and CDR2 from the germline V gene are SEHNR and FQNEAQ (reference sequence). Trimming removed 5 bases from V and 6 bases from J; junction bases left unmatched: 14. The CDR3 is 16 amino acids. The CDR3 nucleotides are TGTGCCAGCAGCCCCCTGGGACAGGGATCCACTCTCGAGCAGTACTTC. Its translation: CASSPLGQGSTLEQYF.

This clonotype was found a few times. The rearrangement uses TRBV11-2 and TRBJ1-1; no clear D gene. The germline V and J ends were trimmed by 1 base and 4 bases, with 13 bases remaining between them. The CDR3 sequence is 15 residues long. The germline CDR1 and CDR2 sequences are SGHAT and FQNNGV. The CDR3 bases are TGTGCCAGCAGCTTAGCCGGAGGGCTTGGCACTGAAGCTTTCTTT. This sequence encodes CASSLAGGLGTEAFF.

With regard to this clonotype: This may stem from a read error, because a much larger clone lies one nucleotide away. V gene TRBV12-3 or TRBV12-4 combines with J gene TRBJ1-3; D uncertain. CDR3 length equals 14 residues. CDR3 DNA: TGTGCCAGCAGCGGTGGGAGCTCTGGAAACACCATATGTTTT. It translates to CASSGGSSGNTICF.

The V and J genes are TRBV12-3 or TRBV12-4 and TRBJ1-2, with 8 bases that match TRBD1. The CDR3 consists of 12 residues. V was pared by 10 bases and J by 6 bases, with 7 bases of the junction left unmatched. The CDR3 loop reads CATPQGGHGYTF. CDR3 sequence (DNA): TGTGCCACCCCACAGGGGGGGCATGGCTACACCTTC.

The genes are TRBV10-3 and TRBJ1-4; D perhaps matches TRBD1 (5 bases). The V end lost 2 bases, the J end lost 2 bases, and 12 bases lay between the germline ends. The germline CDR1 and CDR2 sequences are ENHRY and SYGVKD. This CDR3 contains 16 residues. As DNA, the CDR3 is TGTGCCATCAGTGAGGGGACCCGGGTCACTAATGAAAAACTGTTTTTT. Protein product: CAISEGTRVTNEKLFF.

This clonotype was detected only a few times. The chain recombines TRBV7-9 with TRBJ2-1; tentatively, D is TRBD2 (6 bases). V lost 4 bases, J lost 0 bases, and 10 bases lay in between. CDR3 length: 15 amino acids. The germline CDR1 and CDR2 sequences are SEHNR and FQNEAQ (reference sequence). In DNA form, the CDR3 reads TGTGCCAGCAGCTCTGGGAGGAGCTCCTACAATGAGCAGTTCTTC. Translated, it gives CASSSGRSSYNEQFF. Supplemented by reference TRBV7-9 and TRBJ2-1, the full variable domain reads DTGVSQNPRHKITKRGQNVTFRCDPISEHNRLYWYRQTLGQGPEFLTYFQNEAQLEKSRLLSDRFSAERPKGSFSTLEIQRTEQGDSAMYLCASSSGRSSYNEQFFGPGTRLTVL.

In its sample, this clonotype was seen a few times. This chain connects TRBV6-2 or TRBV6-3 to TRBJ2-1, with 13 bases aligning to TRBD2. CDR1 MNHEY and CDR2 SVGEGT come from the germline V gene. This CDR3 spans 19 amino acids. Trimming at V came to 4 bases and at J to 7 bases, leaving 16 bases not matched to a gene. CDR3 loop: CASSSRLSPWTSGSNEQFF. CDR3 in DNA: TGTGCCAGCAGTTCTCGACTTAGCCCCTGGACTAGCGGGAGTAATGAGCAGTTCTTC.

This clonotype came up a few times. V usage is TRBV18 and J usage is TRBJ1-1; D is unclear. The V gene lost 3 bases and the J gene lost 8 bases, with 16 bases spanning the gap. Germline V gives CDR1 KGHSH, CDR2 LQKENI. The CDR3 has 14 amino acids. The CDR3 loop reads CASSPRSLPTEAFF. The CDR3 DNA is TGTGCCAGCTCACCGAGGTCCCTACCTACGGAAGCTTTCTTT. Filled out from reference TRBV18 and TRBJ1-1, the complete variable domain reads NAGVMQNPRHLVRRRGQEARLRCSPMKGHSHVYWYRQLPEEGLKFMVYLQKENIIDESGMPKERFSAEFPKEGPSILRIQQVVRGDSAAYFCASSPRSLPTEAFFGQGTRLTVV.

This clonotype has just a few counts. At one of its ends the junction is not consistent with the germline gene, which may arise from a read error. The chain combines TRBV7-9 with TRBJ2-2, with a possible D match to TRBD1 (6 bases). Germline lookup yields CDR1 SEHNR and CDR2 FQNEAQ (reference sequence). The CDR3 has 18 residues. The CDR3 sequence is CASSLSSGGTRNPGELFF. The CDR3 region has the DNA TGTGCCAGCAGCTTGTCTAGTGGGGGCACCCGGAACCCCGGGGAGCTGTTTTTT.

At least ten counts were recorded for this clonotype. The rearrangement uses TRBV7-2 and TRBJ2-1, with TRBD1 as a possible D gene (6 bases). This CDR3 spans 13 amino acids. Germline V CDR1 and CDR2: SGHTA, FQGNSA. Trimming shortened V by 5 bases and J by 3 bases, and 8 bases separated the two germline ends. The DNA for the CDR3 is TGTGCCAGCAGCGCGGACAGCTACAATGAGCAGTTCTTC. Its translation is CASSADSYNEQFF. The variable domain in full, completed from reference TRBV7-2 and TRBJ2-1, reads GAGVSQSPSNKVTEKGKDVELRCDPISGHTALYWYRQSLGQGLEFLIYFQGNSAPDKSGLPSDRFSAERTGGSVSTLTIQRTQQEDSAVYLCASSADSYNEQFFGPGTRLTVL.

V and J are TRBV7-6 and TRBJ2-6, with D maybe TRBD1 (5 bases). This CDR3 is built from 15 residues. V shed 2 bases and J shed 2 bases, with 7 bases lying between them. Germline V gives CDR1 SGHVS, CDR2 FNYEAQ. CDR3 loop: CASSLTGAGANVLTF. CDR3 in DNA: TGTGCCAGCAGCTTAACAGGTGCTGGGGCCAACGTCCTGACTTTC.

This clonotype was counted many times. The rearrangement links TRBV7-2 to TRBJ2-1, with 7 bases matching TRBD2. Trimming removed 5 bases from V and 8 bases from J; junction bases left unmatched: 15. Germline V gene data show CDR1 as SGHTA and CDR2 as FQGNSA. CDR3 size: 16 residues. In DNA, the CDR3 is TGTGCCAGCAGCCCTAGGACTAGTGGGGGTTGGGATGAGCAGTTCTTC. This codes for CASSPRTSGGWDEQFF.

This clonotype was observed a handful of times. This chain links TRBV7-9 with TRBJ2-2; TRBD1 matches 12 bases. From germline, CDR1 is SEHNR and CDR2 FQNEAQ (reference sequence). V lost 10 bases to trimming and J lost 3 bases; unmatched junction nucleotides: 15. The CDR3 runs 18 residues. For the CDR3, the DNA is TGTGCCACCCCCCTGGGGGGACAGGGGGCGCGGGACACCGGGGAGCTGTTTTTT. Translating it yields CATPLGGQGARDTGELFF.